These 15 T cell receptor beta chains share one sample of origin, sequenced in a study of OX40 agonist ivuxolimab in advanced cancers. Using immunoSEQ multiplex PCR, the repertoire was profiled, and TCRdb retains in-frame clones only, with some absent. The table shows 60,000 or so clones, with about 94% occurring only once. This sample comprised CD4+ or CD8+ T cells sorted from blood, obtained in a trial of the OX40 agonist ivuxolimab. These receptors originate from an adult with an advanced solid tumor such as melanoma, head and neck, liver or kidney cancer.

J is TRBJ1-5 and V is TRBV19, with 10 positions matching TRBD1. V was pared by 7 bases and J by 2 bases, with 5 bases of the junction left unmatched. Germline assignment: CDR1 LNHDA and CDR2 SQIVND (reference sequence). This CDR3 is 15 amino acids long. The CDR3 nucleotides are TGTGCCAGTACGTGGGACAGGGGAGGCAATCAGCCCCAGCATTTT. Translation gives CASTWDRGGNQPQHF.

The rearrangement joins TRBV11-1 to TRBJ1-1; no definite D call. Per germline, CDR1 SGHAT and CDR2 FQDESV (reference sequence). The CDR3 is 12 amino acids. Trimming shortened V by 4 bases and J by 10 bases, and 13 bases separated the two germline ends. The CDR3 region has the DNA TGTGCCAGCAGCTCCTATTTGTTAGGAGCTTTCTTT. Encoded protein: CASSSYLLGAFF.

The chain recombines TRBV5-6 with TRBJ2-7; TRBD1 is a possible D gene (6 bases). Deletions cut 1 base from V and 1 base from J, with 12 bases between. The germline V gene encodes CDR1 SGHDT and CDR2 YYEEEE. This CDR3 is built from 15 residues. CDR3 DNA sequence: TGTGCCAGCAGCTTGCACAACAGGGAATCCTACGAGCAGTACTTC. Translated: CASSLHNRESYEQYF.

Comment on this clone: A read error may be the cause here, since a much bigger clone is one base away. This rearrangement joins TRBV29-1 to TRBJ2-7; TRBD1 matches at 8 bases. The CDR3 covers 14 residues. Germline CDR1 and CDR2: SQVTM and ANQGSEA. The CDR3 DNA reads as TGCAACGTTCAATGGACAGGGACGATTTACGAGCAGTACTTC. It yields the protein CNVQWTGTIYEQYF.

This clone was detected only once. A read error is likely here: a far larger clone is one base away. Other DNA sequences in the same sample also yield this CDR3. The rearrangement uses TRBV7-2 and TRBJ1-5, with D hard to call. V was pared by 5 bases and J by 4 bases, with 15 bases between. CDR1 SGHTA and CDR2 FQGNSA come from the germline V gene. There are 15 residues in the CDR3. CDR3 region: CASSQEAGNNQPQHF. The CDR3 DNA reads TGTGCCAGCAGCCAAGAAGCAGGAAATAATCAGCCCCAGCATTTT.

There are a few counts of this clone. Written as DNA, the CDR3 is TGTGCCAGTAGTCGCGGTAACACTGAAGCTTTCTTT. This codes for CASSRGNTEAFF. V and J are TRBV19 and TRBJ1-1; D ambiguous. Germline V CDR1 and CDR2: LNHDA, SQIVND (reference sequence). V was cut by 5 bases and J by 2 bases, with 6 bases left in between. This CDR3 contains 12 residues.

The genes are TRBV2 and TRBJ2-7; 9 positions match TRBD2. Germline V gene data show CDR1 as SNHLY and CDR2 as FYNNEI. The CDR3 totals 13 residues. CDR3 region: CASGGRILSEQYF. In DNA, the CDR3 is TGTGCTAGCGGGGGAAGGATCCTTTCCGAGCAGTACTTC.

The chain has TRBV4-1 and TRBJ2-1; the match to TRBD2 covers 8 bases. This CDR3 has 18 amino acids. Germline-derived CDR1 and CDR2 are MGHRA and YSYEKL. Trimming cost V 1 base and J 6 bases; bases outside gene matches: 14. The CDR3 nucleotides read TGCGCCAGCAGCCAAGGGGGATTCATCGGGAGGGGAAGCAATGAGCAGTTCTTC. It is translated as CASSQGGFIGRGSNEQFF.

The CDR3 reads CDAGTSGTLAKNIQYF. The CDR3 DNA is TGTGATGCCGGGACTAGCGGGACCCTAGCCAAAAACATTCAGTACTTC. V usage is TRBV27 and J usage is TRBJ2-4, with TRBD2 identical over 13 bases. CDR1 and CDR2 from the germline V gene are MNHEY and SMNVEV (reference sequence). The CDR3 is made up of 16 amino acids.

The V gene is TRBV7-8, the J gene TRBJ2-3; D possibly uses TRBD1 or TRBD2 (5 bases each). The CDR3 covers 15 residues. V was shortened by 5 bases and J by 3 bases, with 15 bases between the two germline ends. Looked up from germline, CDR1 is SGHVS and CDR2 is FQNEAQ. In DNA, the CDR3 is TGTGCCAGCAGCCCGAGTGGGACGGGAACAGATACGCAGTATTTT. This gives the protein CASSPSGTGTDTQYF.

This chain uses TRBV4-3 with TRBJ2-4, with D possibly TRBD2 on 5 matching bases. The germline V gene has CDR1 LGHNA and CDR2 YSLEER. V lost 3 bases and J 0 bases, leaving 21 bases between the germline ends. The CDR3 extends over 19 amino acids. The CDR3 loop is CASSQAVHGVVLAKNIQYF. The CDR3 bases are TGCGCCAGCAGCCAGGCCGTACACGGGGTCGTACTAGCCAAAAACATTCAGTACTTC.

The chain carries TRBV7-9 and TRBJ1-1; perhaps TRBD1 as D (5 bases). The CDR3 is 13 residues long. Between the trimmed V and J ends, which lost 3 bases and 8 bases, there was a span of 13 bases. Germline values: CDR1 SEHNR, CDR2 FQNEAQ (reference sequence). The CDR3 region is CASSFSSGTEAFF. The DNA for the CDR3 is TGTGCCAGCAGCTTTAGTTCCGGGACCGAAGCTTTCTTT.

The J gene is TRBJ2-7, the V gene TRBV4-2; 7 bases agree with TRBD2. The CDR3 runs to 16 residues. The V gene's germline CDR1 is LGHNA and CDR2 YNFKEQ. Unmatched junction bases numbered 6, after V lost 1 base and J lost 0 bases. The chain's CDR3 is CASSQAWTSVSYEQYF. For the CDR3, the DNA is TGTGCCAGCAGCCAAGCATGGACTAGTGTCTCCTACGAGCAGTACTTC.

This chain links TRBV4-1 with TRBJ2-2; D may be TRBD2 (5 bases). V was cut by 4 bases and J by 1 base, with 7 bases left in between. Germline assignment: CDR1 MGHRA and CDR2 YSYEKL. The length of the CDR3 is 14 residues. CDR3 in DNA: TGCGCCAGCAGCCTTAGCGAGAACACCGGGGAGCTGTTTTTT. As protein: CASSLSENTGELFF.

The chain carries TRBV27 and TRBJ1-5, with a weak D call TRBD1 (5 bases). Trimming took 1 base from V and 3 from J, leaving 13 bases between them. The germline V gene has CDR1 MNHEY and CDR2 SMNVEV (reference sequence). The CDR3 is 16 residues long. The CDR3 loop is CASSLWSSGHNQPQHF. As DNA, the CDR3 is TGTGCCAGCAGTTTATGGAGTTCAGGGCACAATCAGCCCCAGCATTTT.